These 10 T cell receptor beta chains were all obtained from the same sample, sequenced in a study of blood T cells in healthy people across ages. Alongside a J-beta primer mix, a sample-barcoded 5' primer served in a second PCR lasting about 7 to 12 cycles. TCRdb itself ran the 5' RACE reads through MiXCR, one entry per CDR3 protein. The table lists 700,000 to 800,000 distinct CDR3 sequences, roughly two fifths of them singletons. Sequenced material: blood. The receptor set was obtained from a woman aged 60-75 years in good health.

This clonotype has only one observation. The rearrangement uses TRBV12-3 or TRBV12-4 and TRBJ2-5; 9 nucleotides match TRBD1. There are 17 residues in the CDR3. V gave up 5 bases and J gave up 2 bases; unmatched junction bases: 12. The CDR3 region is CASSPHTTDRGQETQYF. The DNA of the CDR3 is TGTGCCAGCAGTCCCCACACCACGGACAGGGGACAAGAGACCCAGTACTTC.

This clonotype was counted a few times. The genes are TRBV7-9 and TRBJ2-3; D not resolved. Between the trimmed V and J ends, which lost 4 bases and 2 bases, there was a span of 7 bases. This CDR3 is 13 amino acids long. Per the germline V gene, CDR1 is SEHNR and CDR2 is FQNEAQ (reference sequence). Here the CDR3 reads CASSSPFTDTQYF. The CDR3 DNA follows: TGTGCCAGCAGCTCCCCCTTCACAGATACGCAGTATTTT.

This clonotype has a handful of counts. The chain is built from TRBV7-2 and TRBJ2-3, with 8 bases identical to TRBD2. This CDR3 is built from 17 residues. Germline values: CDR1 SGHTA, CDR2 FQGNSA. Germline trimming cut 2 bases from V and 2 bases from J; bases unmatched to any gene: 9. CDR3 DNA sequence: TGTGCCAGCAGCTTACGCTCGAGTAGCGGGGTCACAGATACGCAGTATTTT. Protein product: CASSLRSSSGVTDTQYF. The full variable domain, completed using reference TRBV7-2 and TRBJ2-3, is GAGVSQSPSNKVTEKGKDVELRCDPISGHTALYWYRQSLGQGLEFLIYFQGNSAPDKSGLPSDRFSAERTGGSVSTLTIQRTQQEDSAVYLCASSLRSSSGVTDTQYFGPGTRLTVL.

The V gene is TRBV20-1, the J gene TRBJ2-7; D is uncertain. Germline V gene sequence: CDR1 DFQATT, CDR2 SNEGSKA (reference sequence). V lost 0 bases and J 3 bases, leaving 12 bases between the germline ends. This CDR3 contains 14 residues. The CDR3 DNA is TGCAGTGCTAGAGATCCCGCATCAGGCTACGAGCAGTACTTC. Translating it yields CSARDPASGYEQYF.

The chain employs TRBV7-9 and TRBJ2-1; D might be TRBD2 (6 bases). The end of the DNA fits TRBJ2-7 better, so the J call may be wrong. This CDR3 region has 15 residues. Germline V gene lookup returns CDR1 SEHNR and CDR2 FQNEAQ (reference sequence). CDR3 DNA sequence: TGTGCCAGCAGCTTATTCGGGGGTCTTACCTACGAGCAGTACTTC. Protein: CASSLFGGLTYEQYF.

In this sample, this clonotype turned up a few times. The chain uses TRBV5-1 and TRBJ2-7, with D perhaps matching TRBD1 or TRBD2 (5 bases each). Germline CDR1 SGHRS, CDR2 YFSETQ. This CDR3 has 13 residues. V gave up 3 bases and J gave up 7 bases, with 14 bases separating them. CDR3 residues: CASSSPGLSEQYF. In DNA form, the CDR3 reads TGCGCCAGCAGCTCCCCGGGGCTTTCTGAGCAGTACTTC.

On this clonotype itself: This may stem from a read error, because a much larger clone lies one nucleotide away. This chain links TRBV4-3 with TRBJ2-1, with 7 bases fitting TRBD2. Trimming removed 2 bases from V and 6 bases from J; junction bases left unmatched: 7. Germline values: CDR1 LGHNA, CDR2 YSLEER. There are 15 residues in the CDR3. The CDR3 reads CASSQPRGGVNEQFF. For the CDR3, the DNA is TGCGCCAGCAGCCAACCAAGGGGAGGGGTCAATGAGCAGTTCTTC.

The J gene is TRBJ2-7, the V gene TRBV28; 8 bases are a match to TRBD1. This CDR3 is built from 14 residues. CDR1 MDHEN and CDR2 SYDVKM come from the germline V gene. V lost 5 bases to trimming and J lost 5 bases; unmatched junction nucleotides: 8. The CDR3 loop is CASSPRTGTNEQYF. CDR3 nucleotides: TGTGCCAGCAGTCCTCGGACAGGGACCAACGAGCAGTACTTC.

This clonotype has a handful of counts. The V gene is TRBV25-1, the J gene TRBJ1-1; maybe TRBD1 (6 bases). V was pared by 3 bases and J by 1 base, with 12 bases between. Germline CDR1 reads MGHDK; CDR2 reads SYGVNS. This CDR3 has 15 residues. The chain's CDR3 is CASSDDRLGNTEAFF. The CDR3 DNA reads TGTGCCAGCAGTGACGACAGGCTCGGGAACACTGAAGCTTTCTTT.

The chain combines TRBV14 with TRBJ1-2, with D uncertain. This CDR3 has 14 amino acids. The V and J ends lost 9 bases and 0 bases respectively, with 14 bases between them. The germline CDR1 and CDR2 sequences are SGHDN and FVKESK. For the CDR3, the DNA is TGTGCCAGTTCCCGGGTCCCCACTAACTATGGCTACACCTTC. This encodes CASSRVPTNYGYTF.